The 3 T cell receptor beta chains presented below share a single source sample, sequenced in a study of T cell repertoires in cytomegalovirus infection. No antigen is known for these receptors. TCRdb redid the calling of the reads with MiXCR, one entry per CDR3 protein. Of hundreds of thousands of distinct CDR3 sequences in the sample, about 31% are singletons; the top ten hold around 12%. This sample comprised cultured CD8+ T cells from PBMCs, obtained from culture after CMV antigen stimulation. Receptor source: a human donor in good health (CMV status not recorded). Some clones in this sample may be carry-over from other donors' samples.

This clonotype was seen more than once but under ten times. The chain combines TRBV19 with TRBJ2-4, with unresolved D. Germline V CDR1 and CDR2: LNHDA, SQIVND (reference sequence). Deletions cut 9 bases from V and 0 bases from J, with 15 bases between. The CDR3 covers 15 residues. CDR3 protein: CASRPPDLAKNIQYF. The CDR3 coding sequence is TGTGCCAGCAGACCCCCGGATCTAGCCAAAAACATTCAGTACTTC. The full variable domain, completed using reference TRBV19 and TRBJ2-4, is DGGITQSPKYLFRKEGQNVTLSCEQNLNHDAMYWYRQDPGQGLRLIYYSQIVNDFQKGDIAEGYSVSREKKESFPLTVTSAQKNPTAFYLCASRPPDLAKNIQYFGAGTRLSVL.

This chain connects TRBV6-6 to TRBJ2-5; TRBD2 matches at 7 bases. Looked up from germline, CDR1 is MNHNY and CDR2 is SVGAGI (reference sequence). Unmatched junction bases numbered 9, after V lost 7 bases and J lost 4 bases. There are 14 residues in the CDR3. CDR3 DNA: TGTGCCAGCATCAAGGGAGGGGCTGCAGAGACCCAGTACTTC. Translating gives CASIKGGAAETQYF.

V and J are TRBV6-5 and TRBJ2-1; TRBD1 matches at 7 bases. The V and J ends lost 5 bases and 2 bases, in that order; junction bases with no gene match: 18. CDR3 length: 19 amino acids. CDR1 and CDR2 from the germline V gene are MNHEY and SVGAGI. The CDR3 nucleotides are TGTGCCAGCAGTCAATATCCCCCTACGGGGACAGACCCCTACAATGAGCAGTTCTTC. This sequence encodes CASSQYPPTGTDPYNEQFF.